Sequencing of this T cell receptor beta chain was carried out in a study of T cells in Graves' hyperthyroidism and ophthalmopathy. Study-wide findings and caveats: By a 13 V-J model, ophthalmopathy was set apart from stable hyperthyroidism. Blood also showed most of the thyroid clonotypes that were expanded above 0.001.

Lactation, pregnancy, other autoimmune disease or uncontrolled infection led to exclusion of patients. Clinical symptoms, serum thyroxine and TRAb, thyroid ultrasound and orbital computed tomography together formed the diagnostic basis. Researchers took RNA transcripts and amplified the TCR beta CDR3 regions from them. Using the HTBI primer set, a first-round RT-PCR was run on the TCR CDR3. TCRdb ran MiXCR on the multiplex PCR reads and lists one entry per CDR3 protein. The data show about 260,000 distinct CDR3 sequences, roughly 15% seen once. The germline V gene encodes CDR1 SGHVS and CDR2 FQNEAQ. The CDR3 is 13 amino acids. The V and J ends lost 5 bases and 2 bases respectively, with 9 bases between them. Details on this clonotype: Its antigen is unidentified.

The sequenced material came from blood. This sequence was found in a woman under 30 with Graves' ophthalmopathy. The chain uses TRBV7-8 and TRBJ2-5; unclear D gene. The CDR3 DNA reads TGTGCCAGCAGCAGCCTCTTACAAGAGACCCAGTACTTC. This sequence encodes CASSSLLQETQYF.